This T cell receptor (beta chain) was profiled in a study of blood T cell repertoires in COVID-19. Study background: The study drew acute and convalescent COVID-19 samples from the United States, Italy and Spain. PBMCs, B-cell-depleted T cells, or T cells provided the cDNA or gDNA that made up the material.

Assay used: immunoSEQ multiplex PCR; TCRdb lists only in-frame clones, some missing. This sample has 200,000 to 250,000 clones; approximately 84% occur once, and the top ten carry under 2%. Recruits, aged roughly 18 to 89 years, lived in 20 to 30 US areas. All recovered Cohort 3 donors got two negative PCRs, got clearance, or saw symptom resolution. Germline lookup yields CDR1 LNHNV and CDR2 YYDKDF (reference sequence). The CDR3 length is 12 residues. Between the trimmed V and J ends, which lost 3 bases and 5 bases, there was a span of 7 bases. Sequencing input: PBMCs or T cells enriched from blood (not recorded which). This TCR was recovered from a man aged 60 to 75 who had recovered from COVID-19. The V gene is TRBV15, the J gene TRBJ1-2; D remains unclear. CDR3 protein: CATSSTRYGYTF. The CDR3 nucleotides read TGTGCCACCAGCAGTACTCGGTATGGCTACACCTTC.